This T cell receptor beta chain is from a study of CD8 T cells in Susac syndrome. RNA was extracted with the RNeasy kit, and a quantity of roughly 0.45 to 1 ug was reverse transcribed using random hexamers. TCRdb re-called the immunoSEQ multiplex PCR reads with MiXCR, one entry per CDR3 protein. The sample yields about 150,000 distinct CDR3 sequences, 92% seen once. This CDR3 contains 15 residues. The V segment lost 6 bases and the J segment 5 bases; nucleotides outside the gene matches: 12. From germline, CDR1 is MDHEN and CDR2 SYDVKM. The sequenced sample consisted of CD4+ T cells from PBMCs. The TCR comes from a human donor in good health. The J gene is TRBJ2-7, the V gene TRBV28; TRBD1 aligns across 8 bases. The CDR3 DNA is TGTGCCAGCAGCCCCTACCAGGGGGCGCAACACGAGCAGTACTTC. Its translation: CASSPYQGAQHEQYF.